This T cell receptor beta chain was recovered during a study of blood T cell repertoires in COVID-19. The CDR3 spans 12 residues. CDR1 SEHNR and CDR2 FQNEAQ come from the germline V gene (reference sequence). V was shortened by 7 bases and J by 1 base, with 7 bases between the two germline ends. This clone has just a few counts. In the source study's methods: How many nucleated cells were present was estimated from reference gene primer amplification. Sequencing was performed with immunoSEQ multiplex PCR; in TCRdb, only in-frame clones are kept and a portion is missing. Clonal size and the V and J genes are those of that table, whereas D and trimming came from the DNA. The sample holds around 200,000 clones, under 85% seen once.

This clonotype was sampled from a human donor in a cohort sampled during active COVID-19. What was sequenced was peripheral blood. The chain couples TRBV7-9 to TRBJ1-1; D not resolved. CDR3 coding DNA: TGTGCCAGCATAGCCGGGAACACTGAAGCTTTCTTT. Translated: CASIAGNTEAFF.